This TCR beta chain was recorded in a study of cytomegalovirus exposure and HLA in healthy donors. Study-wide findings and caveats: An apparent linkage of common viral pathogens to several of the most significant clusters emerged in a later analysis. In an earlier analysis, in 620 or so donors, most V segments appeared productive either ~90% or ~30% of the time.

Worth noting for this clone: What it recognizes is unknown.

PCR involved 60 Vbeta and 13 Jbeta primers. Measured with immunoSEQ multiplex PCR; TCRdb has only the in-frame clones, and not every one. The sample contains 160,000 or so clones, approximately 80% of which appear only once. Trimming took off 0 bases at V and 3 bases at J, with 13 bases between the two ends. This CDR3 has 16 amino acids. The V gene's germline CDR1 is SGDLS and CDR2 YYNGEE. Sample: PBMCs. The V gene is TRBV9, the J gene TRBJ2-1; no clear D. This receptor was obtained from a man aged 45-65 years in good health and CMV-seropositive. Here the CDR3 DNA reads TGTGCCAGCAGCGTAGCCGTCGGTGCTTTCTACAATGAGCAGTTCTTC. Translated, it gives CASSVAVGAFYNEQFF.